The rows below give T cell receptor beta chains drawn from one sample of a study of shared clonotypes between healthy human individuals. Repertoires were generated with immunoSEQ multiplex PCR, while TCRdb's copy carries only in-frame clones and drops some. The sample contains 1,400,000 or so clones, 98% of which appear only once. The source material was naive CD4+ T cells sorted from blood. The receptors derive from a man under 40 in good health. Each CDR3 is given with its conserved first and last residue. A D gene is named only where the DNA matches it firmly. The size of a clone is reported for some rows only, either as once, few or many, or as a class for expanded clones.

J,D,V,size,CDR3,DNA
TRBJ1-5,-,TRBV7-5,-,CVRSYWDQPQHF,TGTGTCAGAAGCTACTGGGATCAGCCCCAGCATTTT
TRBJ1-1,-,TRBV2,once,CASSETLNTEAFF,TGTGCCAGCAGTGAGACATTGAACACTGAAGCTTTCTTT
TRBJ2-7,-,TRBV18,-,CASSPTVPWYEQYF,TGTGCCAGCTCACCAACGGTTCCCTGGTACGAGCAGTACTTC
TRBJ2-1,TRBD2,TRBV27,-,CASSRTSSGTTYNEQFF,TGTGCCAGCAGTCGTACCTCGAGCGGGACCACCTACAATGAGCAGTTCTTC
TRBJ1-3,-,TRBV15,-,CATSRDQVYSGNTIYF,TGTGCCACCAGCAGAGATCAGGTATACTCTGGAAACACCATATATTTT
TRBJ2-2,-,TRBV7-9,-,CASSQSRVGTGELFF,TGTGCCAGCAGCCAATCAAGGGTGGGCACCGGGGAGCTGTTTTTT
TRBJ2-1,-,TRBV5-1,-,CASSPVGVSSYNEQFF,TGCGCCAGCAGCCCCGTTGGGGTTAGCTCCTACAATGAGCAGTTCTTC
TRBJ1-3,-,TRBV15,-,CATSSRPRTVSGNTIYF,TGTGCCACCAGCAGTCGTCCACGGACAGTCTCTGGAAACACCATATATTTT
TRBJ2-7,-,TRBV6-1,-,CASSEQGFSYEQYF,TGTGCCAGCAGTGAACAGGGGTTCTCCTACGAGCAGTACTTC
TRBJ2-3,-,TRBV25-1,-,CASSELMGGPTDTQYF,TGTGCCAGCAGTGAACTCATGGGGGGACCCACTGATACGCAGTATTTT
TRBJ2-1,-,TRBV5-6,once,CASSSGTVLVEQFF,TGTGCCAGCAGCTCCGGGACGGTGCTGGTGGAACAGTTCTTC
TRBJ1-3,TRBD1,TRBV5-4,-,CASSWQGDTIYF,TGTGCCAGCAGCTGGCAGGGGGACACCATATATTTT
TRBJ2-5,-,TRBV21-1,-,CASSKAEYQETQYF,TGTGCCAGCAGCAAAGCCGAGTACCAAGAGACCCAGTACTTC
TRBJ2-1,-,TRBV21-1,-,CASSKYHRDNEQFF,TGTGCCAGCAGCAAATATCACAGGGACAATGAGCAGTTCTTC
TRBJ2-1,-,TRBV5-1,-,CASSLYMAGTSSYNEQFF,TGCGCCAGCAGCTTGTATATGGCGGGGACGTCGTCCTACAATGAGCAGTTCTTC
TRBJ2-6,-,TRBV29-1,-,CSVINSGANVLTF,TGCAGCGTTATCAACTCTGGGGCCAACGTCCTGACTTTC
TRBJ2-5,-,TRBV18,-,CASSPRLFPQPETQYF,TGTGCCAGCTCACCACGGCTTTTCCCCCAGCCGGAGACCCAGTACTTC
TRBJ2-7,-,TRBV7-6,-,CASSLAGVYEQYF,TGTGCCAGCAGCTTAGCGGGTGTATACGAGCAGTACTTC
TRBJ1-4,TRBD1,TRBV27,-,CASSLSGQGRANEKLFF,TGTGCCAGCAGTTTATCCGGACAGGGGCGCGCTAATGAAAAACTGTTTTTT
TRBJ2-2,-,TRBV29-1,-,CSVLVDSITGELFF,TGCAGCGTGCTGGTTGACAGCATCACCGGGGAGCTGTTTTTT
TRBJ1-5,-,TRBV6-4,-,CASSEQKDQPQHF,TGTGCCAGCAGTGAACAGAAGGATCAGCCCCAGCATTTT
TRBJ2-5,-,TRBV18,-,CASSPTGLEETQYF,TGTGCCAGCTCACCAACGGGCCTAGAGGAGACCCAGTACTTC
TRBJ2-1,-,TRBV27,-,CASSFGTGPYWFRVF,TGTGCCAGCAGTTTCGGGACGGGGCCCTATTGGTTTAGGGTCTTC